A selection of T cell receptor beta chains follows, all from one sample in a study of regulatory T cells in long-lasting Graves disease. MiXCR, applied by TCRdb to the multiplex PCR reads, yields one record per CDR3 protein. Of 200,000 to 300,000 distinct CDR3 sequences in the sample, 20% were seen once. Sequencing used peripheral blood mononuclear cells (PBMCs), obtained at new diagnosis, from a patient treated with antithyroid drugs. Receptor source: a female donor with Graves disease. Both conserved end residues are part of each CDR3. D genes are given only for firm matches. Clone size is not always given. Where it is, it says once, few, many or a class for expanded clones.

D gene	clone size	V gene	J gene	CDR3 protein	CDR3 DNA
-	-	TRBV24-1	TRBJ2-6	CATSDTTGFSGANVLTF	TGTGCCACCAGTGATACGACAGGTTTCTCTGGGGCCAACGTCCTGACTTTC
-	many	TRBV12-3/TRBV12-4	TRBJ2-7	CASILRHRAYEQYF	TGTGCCAGCATCCTCCGGCATCGCGCCTACGAGCAGTACTTC
-	few	TRBV12-5	TRBJ2-1	CASGLIPGNEQFF	TGTGCTAGTGGTTTGATCCCGGGGAATGAGCAGTTCTTC
-	many	TRBV3-1	TRBJ1-1	CATTSDRLTEAFF	TGTGCCACCACCTCTGACAGACTCACTGAAGCTTTCTTT
-	once	TRBV28	TRBJ2-1	CASSQELTGDEQFF	TGTGCCAGCAGCCAGGAATTGACTGGGGATGAGCAGTTCTTC
TRBD1	-	TRBV5-4	TRBJ2-1	CASSSRDRYYNEQFF	TGTGCCAGCAGCAGCCGGGACAGGTACTACAATGAGCAGTTCTTC
TRBD2	-	TRBV12-3/TRBV12-4	TRBJ2-1	CASSTAGGTQTAYNEQFF	TGTGCCAGCAGTACAGCGGGGGGCACCCAAACAGCCTACAATGAGCAGTTCTTC
-	few	TRBV6-4	TRBJ2-1	CASSDSGGPYNEQFF	TGTGCCAGCAGTGACTCCGGGGGACCTTACAATGAGCAGTTCTTC
TRBD2	many	TRBV5-6	TRBJ2-5	CASSFTSGGQETQYF	TGTGCCAGCAGCTTTACTAGCGGGGGCCAAGAGACCCAGTACTTC
-	-	TRBV7-6	TRBJ2-7	CASSLKGGTYGQYF	TGTGCCAGCAGCTTAAAAGGCGGGACCTACGGGCAGTACTTC
TRBD2	-	TRBV7-8	TRBJ2-1	CASSGTSGRRNEQFF	TGTGCCAGCAGCGGGACTAGCGGGAGGAGGAACGAGCAGTTCTTC
TRBD1	many	TRBV7-2	TRBJ2-4	CASSLGQGEDIQYF	TGTGCCAGCAGCCTAGGACAGGGAGAGGATATTCAGTACTTC
-	many	TRBV7-2	TRBJ2-2	CASSAKQSGELFF	TGTGCCAGCAGCGCCAAACAAAGCGGGGAGCTGTTTTTT
TRBD2	-	TRBV6-1	TRBJ2-1	CASSETPTSTNEQFF	TGTGCCAGCAGTGAAACCCCGACTAGCACCAATGAGCAGTTCTTC
-	many	TRBV13	TRBJ1-2	CASSLGIGGFDGYTF	TGTGCCAGCAGCTTGGGGATAGGGGGATTCGATGGCTACACCTTC
-	many	TRBV3-1	TRBJ1-2	CASSQATRRGYTF	TGTGCCAGCAGCCAAGCAACGCGCCGTGGCTACACCTTC
TRBD1	-	TRBV5-1	TRBJ2-5	CASSSGTGHQETQYF	TGCGCCAGCAGCTCTGGGACAGGGCACCAAGAGACCCAGTACTTC
-	many	TRBV7-2	TRBJ2-7	CASSFVGSSYEQYF	TGTGCCAGCAGCTTCGTCGGGAGTTCCTACGAGCAGTACTTC
TRBD2	many	TRBV7-9	TRBJ2-5	CASSLGRTSGDQETQYF	TGTGCCAGCAGCTTAGGTCGGACTAGCGGGGACCAAGAGACCCAGTACTTC
TRBD1	many	TRBV20-1	TRBJ1-2	CSAKYTGVFGGYTF	TGCAGTGCCAAGTACACAGGGGTTTTTGGTGGCTACACCTTC
-	-	TRBV7-9	TRBJ1-3	CASSLGRGRSGNTIYF	TGTGCTAGCAGCTTAGGCAGGGGCCGCTCTGGAAACACCATATATTTT
-	-	TRBV7-2	TRBJ2-5	CASSLSAAQKTRYF	TGTGCCAGCAGCTTATCGGCAGCTCAGAAGACCCGGTACTTC
-	many	TRBV6-9	TRBJ1-1	CASSYHLEGNTEAFF	TGTGCCAGCAGTTACCACCTAGAGGGTAACACTGAAGCTTTCTTT
-	many	TRBV10-3	TRBJ1-1	CAIRADPAGSAFF	TGTGCCATCAGAGCGGACCCGGCCGGGAGTGCTTTCTTT
-	many	TRBV4-3	TRBJ1-1	CASSQGRWLNTEAFF	TGCGCCAGCAGCCAAGGGCGGTGGCTGAACACCGAAGCTTTCTTT
-	many	TRBV20-1	TRBJ1-5	CSAQEQWGIGQPQHF	TGCAGTGCCCAGGAGCAATGGGGAATTGGTCAGCCCCAGCATTTT
TRBD1	many	TRBV2	TRBJ2-7	CASSRGQEQYF	TGTGCCAGCAGCCGGGGACAGGAGCAGTACTTC
TRBD1	-	TRBV6-2/TRBV6-3	TRBJ2-4	CASSANRQGNIQYF	TGTGCCAGCAGCGCCAATAGACAGGGAAACATTCAGTACTTC
-	-	TRBV20-1	TRBJ2-7	CSGKLGQGYEQYF	TGCAGTGGTAAGCTCGGCCAGGGTTACGAGCAGTACTTC
-	-	TRBV5-1	TRBJ2-1	CASSLGRVDDEQFF	TGCGCCAGCAGCTTGGGCAGGGTGGACGATGAGCAGTTCTTC
TRBD1	many	TRBV6-1	TRBJ1-6	CASSRTGNNSPLHF	TGTGCCAGCAGTAGGACAGGGAATAATTCACCCCTCCACTTT
TRBD2	many	TRBV7-2	TRBJ2-7	CASRGSQAGQQYF	TGTGCCAGCAGGGGGTCACAAGCGGGACAGCAGTACTTC
-	-	TRBV27	TRBJ1-1	CASSFTRNTEAFF	TGTGCCAGCAGTTTCACAAGGAACACTGAAGCTTTCTTT
-	few	TRBV4-3	TRBJ2-2	CASSQKAATGELFF	TGCGCCAGCAGCCAAAAGGCGGCCACCGGGGAGCTGTTTTTT
-	many	TRBV7-9	TRBJ1-3	CASSLGGSGNTIYF	TGTGCCAGCAGCTTAGGGGGCTCTGGAAACACCATATATTTT
TRBD2	many	TRBV20-1	TRBJ2-1	CSAPAGGYNEQFF	TGCAGTGCCCCAGCCGGGGGGTACAATGAGCAGTTCTTC
-	few	TRBV27	TRBJ2-1	CASSELLGLNDNEQFF	TGTGCCAGCAGTGAACTGCTTGGCCTAAACGACAATGAGCAGTTCTTC
TRBD1	many	TRBV12-3/TRBV12-4	TRBJ2-5	CASSNRGTQYF	TGTGCCAGCAGCAACAGGGGGACCCAGTACTTC
-	many	TRBV5-1	TRBJ2-3	CASSLGQAGADTQYF	TGCGCCAGCAGCTTGGGGCAAGCGGGCGCAGATACGCAGTATTTT
TRBD1	-	TRBV20-1	TRBJ2-3	CSAYLGGSYTQYF	TGCAGTGCTTACCTAGGGGGCTCATATACGCAGTATTTT
-	-	TRBV14	TRBJ1-1	CASSPYGGDEAFF	TGTGCCAGCAGCCCTTATGGAGGGGATGAAGCTTTCTTT
-	many	TRBV20-1	TRBJ2-3	CSALTIGRAQYF	TGCAGTGCTCTCACAATCGGACGGGCGCAGTATTTT
TRBD2	few	TRBV11-3	TRBJ2-1	CASSPGTSGRANREQFF	TGTGCCAGCAGCCCGGGGACTAGCGGGAGGGCGAATAGAGAGCAGTTCTTC
-	many	TRBV9	TRBJ2-7	CASSAGLGSGEQYF	TGTGCCAGCAGCGCAGGGTTAGGCTCGGGCGAGCAGTACTTC